This paragraph covers one TCR beta chain sequence. What it recognizes is unknown. This entry belongs to a study of a mutant IDH1 vaccine in newly diagnosed glioma. For the study at large: Treated patients comprised 62.5% males and about 40% females, mean age about 40 years. Receipt of radiotherapy, temozolomide, or both preceded the study, and most received both. Study outcomes and limitations: Pseudoprogression appears to have had no connection to changes in top peripheral T cell clonotypes.

V lost 4 bases and J lost 6; bases outside the gene matches: 6. The germline CDR1 and CDR2 sequences are SGHRS and YFSETQ. CDR3 length: 15 amino acids. Time point here: baseline, week 1 (first vaccination visit). Treatment reported: pre-vaccination baseline after standard-of-care therapy. Sequencing was performed with immunoSEQ multiplex PCR; in TCRdb, only in-frame clones are kept and a portion is missing. The sample has around 92,000 clones; 83% are singletons. This receptor was taken from a woman aged 50 to 60 with glioma. This material consisted of PBMCs, taken from a glioma patient treated with radiotherapy, temozolomide or both. The J gene is TRBJ2-3, the V gene TRBV5-1; 12 nucleotides agree with TRBD2. CDR3 loop: CASSKLAGGSDTQYF. CDR3 bases: TGCGCCAGCAGCAAGCTAGCGGGGGGGAGTGATACGCAGTATTTT.